This T cell receptor beta chain was sequenced during a study of shared clonotypes between healthy human individuals (dated by TCRdb to 2018 to 2020). Background for the entire study: A couple of women and a few men aged 18 to 49 years were included in the cohort. For each donor, CD4 naive and CD4 memory were each given three plates, CD8 naive was given two plates, and CD8 memory was given one plate. To estimate repertoire size and how much clonotypes are shared between individuals, the study performed deep sequencing of blood TCR repertoires from a few healthy adults. Libraries were prepared and TCR repertoires were sequenced by different laboratories using diverse techniques, in order to increase sequencing depth and limit assay-specific biases. Leukapheresis yielded between about 0.9 and 9 billion PBMCs per donor. The research as a whole found: Across a few donors, around 5.4% of naive CD4, roughly 3.8% of naive CD8, 2% to 2.5% of memory CD4, and 0.4% of memory CD8 clonotypes were shared. Because the study included a small number of donors, the genetic and exposure-history diversity represented was limited. Pairwise subsampling indicated that sequencing depth was expected to affect the degree of clonotype sharing among donors. Only blood was sampled, and tissue TCR repertoires likely differ from those in blood. Naive subsets generally had larger estimated clonotype richness than memory subsets. Rarefaction of sorted-subset datasets indicated incomplete sequencing despite the large sequencing depth. Higher generation probabilities were observed for clonotypes shared by all four sorted-subset donors than for non-shared clonotypes.

On this clone: Its antigen is unknown. One base away there is no much larger clone; base qualities are not given.

Reading the germline V gene gives CDR1 MRHNA and CDR2 SNTAGT. Trimming leaves V shorter by 3 bases and J shorter by 3 bases, with the junction holding 13 bases beyond the gene matches. The CDR3 numbers 18 residues from cysteine through phenylalanine. The only DNA kept is the CDR3, 54 bases in frame from the first base. The donors were healthy, HIV-negative adults who had no recently reported acute infections or vaccinations. Every donor was a Caucasian adult living in Nashville, Tennessee, USA. Magnetic negative selection was used to enrich CD4+ T cells, after which naive cells were positively selected on CD45RA and the negative fraction became the memory subset. After blood collection by leukapheresis, PBMCs were isolated using Ficoll-Histopaque density gradient centrifugation and then cryopreserved in the vapor phase of liquid nitrogen. Analytical flow cytometry was used to check the purity and quantity of each magnetically sorted T cell population. Each sorted fraction had its genomic DNA isolated and then quantified by UV absorbance on a Nanodrop 2000c.

TCR CDR3 regions were amplified from genomic DNA by multiplex PCR using the deep immunoSEQ assay. Genomic DNA extracted from each cell subset was distributed evenly over all wells of several immunoSEQ 96-well plates, and each plate served as one replicate. For sorted subsets, 150 to 250 ng genomic DNA, equal to 30,000 to 35,000 T cell genomes, was loaded into each replicate PCR. The purified libraries were quantified using a Qubit 3.0 fluorometer, sized with a Bioanalyzer 2100, and then quantified again using the KAPA Library Quantification kit. A separate single-read 150-cycle Illumina NextSeq 550 flow cell was used to sequence each immunoSEQ 96-well plate. The published analysis was carried out like this. Because the immunoSEQ output included only junctional sequences and no quality scores, the filtering could not be the same as the filtering used for full-length reads. To assign V/J genes and CDR3, sequences were annotated using PyIR, a Python wrapper for IgBLAST v1.9, with IMGT germline references. Reads with weak V/J assignments (E-value above 1e-6), missing CDR3, stop codons, out-of-frame junctions, or ambiguous translated residues were removed. V3J clonotypes were defined as sequences sharing an identical inferred V gene, J gene, and CDR3 amino acid sequence. The percentage overlap between two repertoires was calculated by dividing the number of shared unique clonotypes by the size of the smaller repertoire. Richness of each repertoire was evaluated using RTK rarefaction, the Chao1 estimator, and Recon v2.1 estimates of unobserved clonotypes. OLGA was used to compute generation probabilities for all TCRbeta clonotypes that the gDNA method yielded from a handful of donors. Drawn from immuneACCESS, this table holds only the in-frame rearrangements with V and J called that TCRdb kept. Clones are partly lost; checked studies trace under half to an unresolved V gene and leave the rest unexplained. V, J and clone size are those of that table, while D and trimming were read from the DNA. A total of a few million clones appear in this sample, over 85% of them only once. Of the sample, around 0.14% is held by the ten largest clones.

The sequenced sample was naive CD4+ T cells sorted from blood. Per the publication, the cell subset or site label means: CD45RA+ positively selected. The sequence derives from a man aged 18 to 29 in good health. The V and J segments used are TRBV6-4 and TRBJ1-1; TRBD1 lines up with 10 middle nucleotides. The DNA sequence is given as TGTGCCAGCAGTGAAGACCCCGGGACAGGGGTTGGAGACACTGAAGCTTTCTTT. Its product reads: CASSEDPGTGVGDTEAFF.